These 14 T cell receptor beta chains were all obtained from the same sample, sequenced in a study of blood T cell repertoires in COVID-19. Profiling relied on immunoSEQ multiplex PCR, and the TCRdb table lists in-frame clones only, not all of them. Here the sample spans roughly 41,000 clones, 70% to 90% being singletons. What was sequenced was peripheral blood. Source of these receptors: a human donor in a cohort sampled during active COVID-19.

For the CDR3, the DNA is TGTGCCAGCAGTTCATCAAACAGGGCGGCTGAAGCTTTCTTT. It encodes CASSSSNRAAEAFF. The V gene is TRBV27, the J gene TRBJ1-1; a possible D gene is TRBD1 (6 bases). Between the trimmed V and J ends, which lost 4 bases and 6 bases, there was a span of 15 bases. Germline assignment: CDR1 MNHEY and CDR2 SMNVEV (reference sequence). The CDR3 extends over 14 amino acids.

The CDR3 is CASSPRWDSSYEQYF. The CDR3 DNA is TGTGCCAGCAGCCCTCGCTGGGACAGCTCCTACGAGCAGTACTTC. This chain joins TRBV7-9 and TRBJ2-7; 7 nucleotides match TRBD1. Germline-derived CDR1 and CDR2 are SEHNR and FQNEAQ (reference sequence). V was pared by 5 bases and J by 0 bases, with 7 bases of the junction left unmatched. This CDR3 region has 15 residues.

The chain joins TRBV4-1 to TRBJ1-5, with a weak D call TRBD1 (5 bases). Germline-derived CDR1 and CDR2 are MGHRA and YSYEKL. This CDR3 comprises 15 residues. Between the trimmed V and J ends, which lost 2 bases and 5 bases, there was a span of 13 bases. CDR3 DNA: TGCGCCAGCAGCCAAACCGCAGGGTTGGATCAGCCCCAGCATTTT. It specifies CASSQTAGLDQPQHF.

V usage is TRBV5-1 and J usage is TRBJ2-3; 7 nucleotides match TRBD1. The V gene end was trimmed by 4 bases and the J gene end by 0 bases; junction bases not matched to a gene: 2. The CDR3 covers 14 residues. Looked up from germline, CDR1 is SGHRS and CDR2 is YFSETQ. The CDR3 reads CASSRGQSTDTQYF. DNA of the CDR3: TGCGCCAGCAGCCGGGGACAGAGCACAGATACGCAGTATTTT. The variable domain in full, completed from reference TRBV5-1 and TRBJ2-3, reads KAGVTQTPRYLIKTRGQQVTLSCSPISGHRSVSWYQQTPGQGLQFLFEYFSETQRNKGNFPGRFSGRQFSNSRSEMNVSTLELGDSALYLCASSRGQSTDTQYFGPGTRLTVL.

The rearrangement uses TRBV27 and TRBJ2-1, with 9 bases identical to TRBD2. The CDR3 extends over 18 amino acids. With 3 bases clipped from V and 5 bases from J, the junction kept 14 bases outside the gene matches. Germline V gene lookup returns CDR1 MNHEY and CDR2 SMNVEV (reference sequence). The CDR3: CASSLLGVAGGLDNEQFF. Here the CDR3 DNA reads TGTGCCAGCAGTTTGCTGGGGGTGGCGGGAGGGCTCGACAATGAGCAGTTCTTC.

The V gene is TRBV5-6, the J gene TRBJ1-3, with unresolved D. The germline gives CDR1 SGHDT, CDR2 YYEEEE. V gave up 1 base and J gave up 3 bases, with 8 bases separating them. The CDR3 runs 14 residues. The CDR3 is CASSLRGGGNTIYF. The DNA for the CDR3 is TGTGCCAGCAGCTTGCGGGGTGGTGGAAACACCATATATTTT.

J is TRBJ2-1 and V is TRBV7-6; perhaps TRBD2 as D (6 bases). Trimming took off 5 bases at V and 6 bases at J, with 20 bases between the two ends. The CDR3 length is 16 residues. In germline, CDR1 is SGHVS, CDR2 FNYEAQ. The CDR3 DNA reads as TGTGCCAGCAGCCAAGATCTCCTAGCGAGTGGCAATGAGCAGTTCTTC. Amino acid sequence: CASSQDLLASGNEQFF.

This clone was detected once. J is TRBJ2-7 and V is TRBV9; 8 bases are shared with TRBD2. CDR3 length equals 20 residues. Trimming cost V 3 bases and J 0 bases; bases outside gene matches: 20. Germline V gene data show CDR1 as SGDLS and CDR2 as YYNGEE. CDR3 bases: TGTGCCAGCAGCGATTCCCCCTCCCGAGGTGGGACTAGGAGCTCCTACGAGCAGTACTTC. Protein product: CASSDSPSRGGTRSSYEQYF.

In this sample, this clone turned up once. This chain joins TRBV6-2 or TRBV6-3 and TRBJ1-6, with 10 bases fitting TRBD1. The CDR3 contains 16 residues. CDR1 is MNHEY and CDR2 is SVGEGT in the germline V gene. With 2 bases clipped from V and 7 bases from J, the junction kept 5 bases outside the gene matches. CDR3 protein: CASSYPPGQGNSPLHF. The CDR3, as DNA: TGTGCCAGCAGTTACCCTCCGGGACAGGGGAATTCACCCCTCCACTTT.

The CDR3 DNA reads as TGTGCCAGCAGCTTTCCGCGGCCGAGCTCCTACGAGCAGTACTTC. It yields the protein CASSFPRPSSYEQYF. The genes are TRBV11-2 and TRBJ2-7, with D hard to call. Trimming cost V 3 bases and J 0 bases, with 12 bases left between them. From germline, CDR1 is SGHAT and CDR2 FQNNGV. The CDR3 extends over 15 amino acids.

This sequence joins TRBV28 and TRBJ2-1, with 7 bases identical to TRBD1. Losses at the gene ends were 4 bases for V and 3 bases for J; bases not matched to a gene: 3. Germline loops: CDR1 MDHEN, CDR2 SYDVKM. This CDR3 contains 14 residues. The CDR3 here is CASSSGTDYNEQFF. CDR3 DNA: TGTGCCAGCAGTTCCGGGACAGACTACAATGAGCAGTTCTTC. The variable domain in full, completed from reference TRBV28 and TRBJ2-1, reads DVKVTQSSRYLVKRTGEKVFLECVQDMDHENMFWYRQDPGLGLRLIYFSYDVKMKEKGDIPEGYSVSREKKERFSLILESASTNQTSMYLCASSSGTDYNEQFFGPGTRLTVL.

CDR3 in DNA: TGTGCCAGCTCCCCCCAAGGCGGGACCCAAGAGACCCAGTACTTC. It codes for CASSPQGGTQETQYF. J is TRBJ2-5 and V is TRBV7-8; a possible D gene is TRBD2 (6 bases). The CDR3 length is 15 residues. V lost 8 bases and J 1 base, leaving 17 bases between the germline ends. Germline V gene lookup returns CDR1 SGHVS and CDR2 FQNEAQ.

This rearrangement joins TRBV30 to TRBJ2-7; the match to TRBD1 covers 9 bases. The germline gives CDR1 GTSNPN, CDR2 SVGIG (reference sequence). V shed 2 bases and J 4 bases; nucleotides not matched to a gene: 12. CDR3 length: 16 residues. The CDR3 is CAWSLPLGTGLYEQYF. The CDR3 nucleotides read TGTGCCTGGAGTCTTCCTCTTGGGACAGGGCTGTACGAGCAGTACTTC.

V usage is TRBV19 and J usage is TRBJ2-7; the D gene is possibly TRBD1 (7 bases). This CDR3 is 14 amino acids long. Germline V CDR1 and CDR2: LNHDA, SQIVND (reference sequence). V was pared by 0 bases and J by 4 bases, with 10 bases between. CDR3 sequence reads: CASSIDPGGYEQYF. The CDR3 nucleotides read TGTGCCAGTAGTATAGATCCAGGGGGGTACGAGCAGTACTTC.